A single sample is the source of the 13 T cell receptor beta chains below, sequenced in a study of beta chain features in type 1 diabetes. Expressed TCRB transcripts were sequenced because the isolated RNA had all been reverse transcribed beforehand. Sequencing used immunoSEQ multiplex PCR; TCRdb keeps in-frame clones, though not all of them. The sample shows tens of thousands of clones, around three fifths of them seen only once. Sequencing was carried out using Tregs from blood. Receptor source: a woman between 18 and 30 years old in good health.

The chain links TRBV5-1 to TRBJ2-5, with D maybe TRBD2 (6 bases). The CDR3 totals 14 residues. Germline V gene sequence: CDR1 SGHRS, CDR2 YFSETQ. Trimming cost V 2 bases and J 1 base, with 9 bases left between them. The CDR3 reads CASSFLRGQETQYF. DNA for the CDR3: TGCGCCAGCAGCTTCTTGCGGGGCCAAGAGACCCAGTACTTC.

This chain uses TRBV18 with TRBJ1-6; 10 nucleotides align to TRBD1. With V trimmed by 4 bases and J by 7 bases, 7 bases remained unmatched. The CDR3 runs 16 residues. CDR1 is KGHSH, CDR2 LQKENI, per germline. CDR3 DNA: TGTGCCAGCTCACTCGGGACAGGGGTTAAAAATTCACCCCTCCACTTT. It encodes CASSLGTGVKNSPLHF.

V usage is TRBV5-4 and J usage is TRBJ2-1; TRBD2 aligns across 8 bases. There are 15 residues in the CDR3. The germline CDR1 and CDR2 sequences are SGHNT and YYREEE (reference sequence). The V gene end was trimmed by 5 bases and the J gene end by 1 base; junction bases not matched to a gene: 5. The CDR3 region is CASSSLAGSYNEQFF. CDR3 sequence (DNA): TGTGCCAGCAGTTCTCTAGCGGGTTCCTACAATGAGCAGTTCTTC. The full variable domain, with the rest looked up from reference TRBV5-4 and TRBJ2-1, is ETGVTQSPTHLIKTRGQQVTLRCSSQSGHNTVSWYQQALGQGPQFIFQYYREEENGRGNFPPRFSGLQFPNYSSELNVNALELDDSALYLCASSSLAGSYNEQFFGPGTRLTVL.

This clone turned up a few times. The chain couples TRBV2 to TRBJ2-1, with 10 bases matching TRBD1. Germline CDR1 and CDR2: SNHLY and FYNNEI. The CDR3 contains 15 residues. V was clipped by 7 bases and J by 2 bases; unmatched bases: 5. This CDR3 reads CASTRDRGTYNEQFF. The CDR3 DNA follows: TGTGCCAGCACCCGGGACAGGGGAACCTACAATGAGCAGTTCTTC.

This clone has only a few counts. The CDR3 nucleotides read TGTGCCAGCACCCCGGTAGTCGACTACGAGCAGTACTTC. Its translation is CASTPVVDYEQYF. The rearrangement links TRBV28 to TRBJ2-7, with D uncertain. Trimming took 7 bases from V and 3 from J, leaving 13 bases between them. Germline loops: CDR1 MDHEN, CDR2 SYDVKM. The CDR3 totals 13 residues.

The V and J genes are TRBV7-9 and TRBJ2-3; the match to TRBD1 covers 10 bases. This CDR3 is 16 amino acids long. CDR1 and CDR2 from the germline V gene are SEHNR and FQNEAQ (reference sequence). The V and J ends lost 5 bases and 6 bases, in that order; junction bases with no gene match: 11. This CDR3 reads CASSPQPGQGKDTQYF. DNA for the CDR3: TGTGCCAGCAGCCCCCAACCGGGACAGGGGAAGGATACGCAGTATTTT.

The chain couples TRBV19 to TRBJ1-6, with D possibly matching TRBD1 (5 bases). V dropped 5 bases and J dropped 6 bases, with 8 bases sitting between them. CDR3 size: 13 residues. CDR1 is LNHDA, CDR2 SQIVND, per germline (reference sequence). CDR3 residues: CASSHQGNSPLHF. The CDR3 DNA follows: TGTGCCAGTAGTCACCAGGGTAATTCACCCCTCCACTTT. The full variable domain, with the rest looked up from reference TRBV19 and TRBJ1-6, is DGGITQSPKYLFRKEGQNVTLSCEQNLNHDAMYWYRQDPGQGLRLIYYSQIVNDFQKGDIAEGYSVSREKKESFPLTVTSAQKNPTAFYLCASSHQGNSPLHFGNGTRLTVT.

The count of this clone is one. The chain couples TRBV5-1 to TRBJ1-3, with 7 bases matching TRBD1. The CDR3 has 16 amino acids. The junction had 7 bases not matched to a gene; V was cut back by 4 bases and J by 0 bases. Germline lookup yields CDR1 SGHRS and CDR2 YFSETQ. The CDR3 DNA is TGCGCCAGCAGCGCGGGACAGAGAACCTCTGGAAACACCATATATTTT. It encodes CASSAGQRTSGNTIYF.

The V gene is TRBV6-6, the J gene TRBJ1-1; D not certain. Germline loops: CDR1 MNHNY, CDR2 SVGAGI (reference sequence). Trimming removed 2 bases at V and 4 bases at J, with 5 bases between. The CDR3 has 12 residues. CDR3 region: CASSYGSTEAFF. CDR3 nucleotide sequence: TGTGCCAGCAGTTACGGCTCCACTGAAGCTTTCTTT.

This sequence joins TRBV6-1 and TRBJ1-1, with D maybe TRBD1 (6 bases). Germline assignment: CDR1 MNHNS and CDR2 SASEGT. Trimming cost V 8 bases and J 4 bases, with 20 bases left between them. The CDR3 is 15 residues long. In DNA, the CDR3 is TGTGCCAGCTCCGATGGGGGCCTTGCACTCACTGAAGCTTTCTTT. Translated: CASSDGGLALTEAFF.

This sequence joins TRBV11-3 and TRBJ2-1, with D possibly being TRBD2 (7 bases). This CDR3 contains 16 residues. V was shortened by 1 base and J by 0 bases, with 10 bases between the two germline ends. CDR1 is SGHNT, CDR2 YENEEA, per germline. The CDR3 loop reads CASSLAGGLSYNEQFF. CDR3 nucleotides: TGTGCCAGCAGCTTAGCCGGGGGGCTCTCCTACAATGAGCAGTTCTTC.

The genes are TRBV9 and TRBJ2-1, with 8 bases lining up with TRBD2. There are 15 residues in the CDR3. In germline, CDR1 is SGDLS, CDR2 YYNGEE. V gave up 4 bases and J gave up 4 bases; unmatched junction bases: 7. The CDR3 reads CASSTGLAAYNEQFF. The CDR3 region has the DNA TGTGCCAGCAGCACCGGACTAGCAGCTTACAATGAGCAGTTCTTC.

The chain employs TRBV4-1 and TRBJ1-1; 8 bases are shared with TRBD1. CDR1 is MGHRA, CDR2 YSYEKL, per germline. This CDR3 has 16 amino acids. After removal of 2 bases from V and 0 bases from J, the junction contained 5 bases not matched to a gene. CDR3: CASSQLIQGVNTEAFF. The DNA of the CDR3 is TGCGCCAGCAGCCAACTTATACAGGGGGTGAACACTGAAGCTTTCTTT.